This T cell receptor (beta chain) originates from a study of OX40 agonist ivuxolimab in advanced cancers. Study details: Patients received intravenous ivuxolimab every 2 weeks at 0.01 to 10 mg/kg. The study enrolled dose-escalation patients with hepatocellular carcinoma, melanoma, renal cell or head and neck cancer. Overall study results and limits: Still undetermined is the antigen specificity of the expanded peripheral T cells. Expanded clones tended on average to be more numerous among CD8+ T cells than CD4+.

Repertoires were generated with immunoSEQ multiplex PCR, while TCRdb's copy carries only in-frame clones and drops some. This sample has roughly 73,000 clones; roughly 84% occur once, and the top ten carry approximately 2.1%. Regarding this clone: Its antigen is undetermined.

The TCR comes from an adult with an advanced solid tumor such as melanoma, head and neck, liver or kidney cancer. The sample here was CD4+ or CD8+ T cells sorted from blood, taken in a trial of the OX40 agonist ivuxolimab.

The DNA for the CDR3 is TGTGCCAGCAGTTCTCGCCTCGGGGCCAACGTCCTGACTTTC. It specifies CASSSRLGANVLTF. The chain employs TRBV7-9 and TRBJ2-6; D uncertain. Trimming removed 6 bases at V and 4 bases at J, with 10 bases between. This CDR3 region has 14 residues. Germline V gives CDR1 SEHNR, CDR2 FQNEAQ (reference sequence).